This paragraph reports one T cell receptor beta chain. The antigen is unknown. This entry is derived from a study of T cells in localized non-small cell lung cancer. The study's findings and limits: Among the top 100 tumor clones, a median about 58 appeared in adjacent lung.

Clones were read by immunoSEQ multiplex PCR, and TCRdb kept only the in-frame ones, dropping some. The sample has 130,000 or so clones, roughly 90% seen once. V lost 4 bases to trimming and J lost 2 bases, with 9 bases between them. The CDR3 length is 13 residues. Germline values: CDR1 LNHDA, CDR2 SQIVND (reference sequence). The material sequenced was peripheral blood, taken before any cancer treatment. The chain recombines TRBV19 with TRBJ2-7; tentative D call: TRBD1 (5 bases). The receptor was isolated from a female donor over 55 with stage I lung adenocarcinoma. CDR3 loop: CASSKQVTYEQYF. The DNA of the CDR3 is TGTGCCAGTAGTAAACAGGTGACCTACGAGCAGTACTTC.